This TCR beta chain was captured in a study of STAT5B mutations in CD4+ large granular lymphocyte leukemia. Controls came from buffy coats of healthy blood donors. Notes on the study in general: Without HLA matching, higher CD4+ than CD8+ T-LGLL clonality could reflect small sample size.

This was a survey-level run. Libraries were prepared by immunoSEQ multiplex PCR; TCRdb keeps only in-frame clonotypes and omits some of them. This repertoire shows more than 30,000 clones, roughly 89% found once; its top ten account for roughly 0.43%. Germline CDR1 KGHSH, CDR2 LQKENI. The CDR3 is made up of 12 amino acids. Trimming removed 5 bases from V and 2 bases from J, with 6 bases in between. Remarks on this clone: The antigen is not known.

The receptor was isolated from a human donor in good health. The sequencing sample was made of CD4+ T cells from blood buffy coats. The genes are TRBV18 and TRBJ2-5; D uncertain. CDR3 DNA sequence: TGTGCCAGCTCATTATTACAAGAGACCCAGTACTTC. It translates to CASSLLQETQYF.